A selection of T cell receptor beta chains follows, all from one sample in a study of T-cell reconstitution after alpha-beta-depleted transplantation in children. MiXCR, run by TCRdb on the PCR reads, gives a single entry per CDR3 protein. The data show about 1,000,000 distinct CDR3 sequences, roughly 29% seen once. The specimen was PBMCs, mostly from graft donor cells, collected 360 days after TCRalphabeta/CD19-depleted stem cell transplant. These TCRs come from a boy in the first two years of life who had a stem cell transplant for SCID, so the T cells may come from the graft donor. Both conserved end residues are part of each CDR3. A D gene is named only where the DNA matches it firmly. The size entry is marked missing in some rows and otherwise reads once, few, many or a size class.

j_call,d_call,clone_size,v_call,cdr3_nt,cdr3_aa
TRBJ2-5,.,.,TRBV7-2,TGTGCCAGCAGCCCTTTATTGCGACTCCAAGAGACCCAGTACTTC,CASSPLLRLQETQYF
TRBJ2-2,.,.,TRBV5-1,TGCGCCAGCAGCCTACAGTACAGGCAACAAGGGGGGGAGCTGTTTTTT,CASSLQYRQQGGELFF
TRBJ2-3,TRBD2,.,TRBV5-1,TGCGCCAGCAGCTCATTAGCGGGTTCGGGAGATACGCAGTATTTT,CASSSLAGSGDTQYF
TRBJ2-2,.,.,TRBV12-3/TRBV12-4,TGTGCCAGCAGTTGGCTGGACGGTTTCGCGAACACCGGGGAGCTGTTTTTT,CASSWLDGFANTGELFF
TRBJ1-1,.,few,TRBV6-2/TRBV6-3,TGTGCCAGCAAAGTGGGGACCGTGAACACTGAAGCTTTCTTT,CASKVGTVNTEAFF
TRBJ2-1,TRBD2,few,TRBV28,TGTGCCAGCAGTTTCCCGGGACTAGGATTTTATGAGCAGTTCTTC,CASSFPGLGFYEQFF
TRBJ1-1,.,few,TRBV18,TGTGCCAGCTCAAGGGACCCGCGGACATTCGGCACTGAAGCTTTCTTT,CASSRDPRTFGTEAFF
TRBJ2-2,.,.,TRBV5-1,TGCGCCAGCAGCCATGAGAGGATGATTGGGCCCGTGCCGAACACCGGGGAGCTGTTTTTT,CASSHERMIGPVPNTGELFF
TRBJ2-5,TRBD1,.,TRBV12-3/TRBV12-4,TGTGCCAGCAGTCTCTCACAGGGGGCGGGGGAGACCCAGTACTTC,CASSLSQGAGETQYF
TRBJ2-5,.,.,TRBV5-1,TGCGCCAGCAGCCCGGGTGGCCTTCAGACCCAGTACTTC,CASSPGGLQTQYF
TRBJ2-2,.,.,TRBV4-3,TGCGCCAGCAGCCAAGATGAGGAGACAGGGAACACCGGGGAGCTGTTTTTT,CASSQDEETGNTGELFF
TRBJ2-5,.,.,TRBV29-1,TGCAGCGTCATTGGCCCAGGGCGGGCAGCCACCCGCAAAGAGACCCAGTACTTC,CSVIGPGRAATRKETQYF
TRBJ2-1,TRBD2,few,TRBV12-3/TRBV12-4,TGTGCCAGCAGTTTAGACCCACTAGCGGGGGTCGGTAATGAGCAGTTCTTC,CASSLDPLAGVGNEQFF
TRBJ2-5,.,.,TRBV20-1,TGCAGTGCTCCTAATCGCCCCCAAGAGACCCAGTACTTC,CSAPNRPQETQYF
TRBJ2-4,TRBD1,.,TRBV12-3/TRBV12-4,TGTGCCAGCAGTTTAGGGGGACAGTGGGACAAAAACATTCAGTACTTC,CASSLGGQWDKNIQYF
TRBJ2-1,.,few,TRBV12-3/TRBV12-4,TGTGCCAGCAGTACTGACCGGTACAATGAGCAGTTCTTC,CASSTDRYNEQFF
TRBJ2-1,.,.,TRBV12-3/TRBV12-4,TGTGCCAGCAGTTTAGGCCCCACAAGTTACAATGAGCAGTTCTTC,CASSLGPTSYNEQFF
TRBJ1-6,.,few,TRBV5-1,TGCGCCAGCAGCTTAACGGCGGACAATTCACCCCTCCACTTT,CASSLTADNSPLHF
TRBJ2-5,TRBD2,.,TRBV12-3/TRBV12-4,TGTGCCAGCAGTCTTGGACTAGCGGTCCGAAGGGAGACCCAGTACTTC,CASSLGLAVRRETQYF
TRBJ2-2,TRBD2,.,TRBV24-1,TGTGCCACCAGTGTAACGGGACTAGTTGGGACCGGGGAGCTGTTTTTT,CATSVTGLVGTGELFF
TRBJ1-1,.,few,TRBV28,TGTGCCAGCAGTGCGTACCACAGGGTCAGAGCTTTCTTT,CASSAYHRVRAFF
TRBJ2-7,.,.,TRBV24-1,TGTGCCAACGGGAAAGAGCAGTACTTC,CANGKEQYF
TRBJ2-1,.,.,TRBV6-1,TGTGCCAGCAGTCGACTAGGAATTACCTACAATGAGCAGTTCTTC,CASSRLGITYNEQFF
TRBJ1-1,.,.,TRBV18,TGTGCCAGCTCGGACCATTATGGGTACACTGAAGCTTTCTTT,CASSDHYGYTEAFF